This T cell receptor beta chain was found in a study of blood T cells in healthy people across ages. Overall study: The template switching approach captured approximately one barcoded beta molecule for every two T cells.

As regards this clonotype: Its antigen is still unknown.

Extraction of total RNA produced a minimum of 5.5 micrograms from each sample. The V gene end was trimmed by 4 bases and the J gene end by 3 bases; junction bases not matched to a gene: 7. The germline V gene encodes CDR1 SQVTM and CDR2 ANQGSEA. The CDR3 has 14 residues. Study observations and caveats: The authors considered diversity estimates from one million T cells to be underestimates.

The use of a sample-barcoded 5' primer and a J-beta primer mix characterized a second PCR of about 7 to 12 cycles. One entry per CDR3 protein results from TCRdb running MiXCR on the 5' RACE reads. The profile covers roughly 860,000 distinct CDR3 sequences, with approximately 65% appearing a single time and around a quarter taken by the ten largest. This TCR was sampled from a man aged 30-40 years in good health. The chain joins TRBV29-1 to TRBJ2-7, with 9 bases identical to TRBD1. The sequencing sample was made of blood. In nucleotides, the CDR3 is TGCAGCGTTGCCGGACAGGGGTATGGCTACGAGCAGTACTTC. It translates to CSVAGQGYGYEQYF.